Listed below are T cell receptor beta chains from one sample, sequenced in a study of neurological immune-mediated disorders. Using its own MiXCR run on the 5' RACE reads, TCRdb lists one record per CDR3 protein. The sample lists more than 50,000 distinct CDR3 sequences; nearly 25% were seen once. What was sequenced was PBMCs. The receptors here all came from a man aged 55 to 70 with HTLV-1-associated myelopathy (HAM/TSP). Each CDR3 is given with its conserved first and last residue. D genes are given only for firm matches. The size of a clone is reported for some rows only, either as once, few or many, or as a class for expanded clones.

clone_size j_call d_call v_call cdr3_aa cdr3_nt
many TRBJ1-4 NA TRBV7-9 CASSVMQPTNEKLFF TGTGCCAGCAGTGTCATGCAGCCAACTAATGAAAAACTGTTTTTT
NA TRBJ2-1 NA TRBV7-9 CASIPDRVTDTQFF TGTGCCAGCATCCCGGACCGGGTCACAGATACGCAGTTCTTC
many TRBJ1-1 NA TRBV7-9 CASSFLGTEAFF TGTGCCAGCAGTTTCCTAGGCACTGAAGCTTTCTTT
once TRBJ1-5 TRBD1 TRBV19 CASSGQEIQPQHF TGTGCCAGTAGCGGACAGGAAATCCAGCCCCAGCATTTT
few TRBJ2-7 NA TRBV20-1 CSASGTSSSYEQYF TGCAGTGCTAGTGGGACTTCCAGCTCCTACGAGCAGTACTTC
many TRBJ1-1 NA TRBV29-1 CSAAGNTEAFF TGCAGCGCTGCCGGGAACACTGAAGCTTTCTTT
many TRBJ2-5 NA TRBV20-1 CSARPTNQMSTQYF TGCAGTGCTAGACCAACTAACCAAATGTCGACCCAGTACTTC
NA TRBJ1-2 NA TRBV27 CASSTRAKGHGYTF TGTGCCAGCAGTACCCGGGCGAAAGGGCATGGCTACACCTTC
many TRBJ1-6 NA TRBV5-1 CASSLERASRSNNSPLHF TGCGCCAGCAGCTTGGAAAGGGCGTCACGAAGTAATAATTCACCCCTCCACTTT
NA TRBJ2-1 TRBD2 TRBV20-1 CSALRTSGRNEQFF TGCAGTGCTCTCCGGACTAGCGGGAGGAATGAGCAGTTCTTC
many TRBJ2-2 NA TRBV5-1 CASSPGSRSTGELFF TGCGCCAGCAGCCCAGGGAGCCGGTCCACCGGGGAGCTGTTTTTT
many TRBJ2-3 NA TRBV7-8 CASSFSVTDTQYF TGTGCCAGCAGCTTCAGCGTCACAGATACGCAGTATTTT
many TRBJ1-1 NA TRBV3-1 CASSLLRRTEAFF TGTGCCAGCAGCCTCCTCAGACGGACTGAAGCTTTCTTT
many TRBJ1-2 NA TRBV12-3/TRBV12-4 CASSLVWEAGYTF TGTGCCAGCAGTTTAGTGTGGGAGGCGGGCTACACCTTC
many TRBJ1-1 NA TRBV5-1 CASSPGTLNTEAFF TGCGCCAGCAGCCCAGGGACGTTGAACACTGAAGCTTTCTTT
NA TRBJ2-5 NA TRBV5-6 CASSLVGTAKPQYF TGTGCCAGCAGCTTGGTAGGGACGGCCAAGCCCCAGTACTTC
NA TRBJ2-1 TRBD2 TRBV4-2 CASSQEVLAGGSEQFF TGTGCCAGCAGCCAAGAAGTGCTAGCGGGAGGCAGTGAGCAGTTCTTC
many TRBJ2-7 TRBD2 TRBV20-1 CSARDARREGGEQYF TGCAGTGCTAGAGACGCCCGGCGGGAGGGAGGCGAGCAGTACTTC
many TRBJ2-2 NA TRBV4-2 CASSQVSGRTNTGELFF TGTGCCAGCAGCCAAGTATCCGGGAGAACGAACACCGGGGAGCTGTTTTTT
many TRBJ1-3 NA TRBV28 CASILDGVSGNTIYF TGTGCCAGCATTCTGGACGGCGTCTCTGGAAACACCATATATTTT
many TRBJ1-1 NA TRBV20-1 CSARDARMNTEAFF TGCAGTGCTAGAGATGCCAGAATGAACACTGAAGCTTTCTTT
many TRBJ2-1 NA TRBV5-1 CASKAPSGGGGEQFF TGCGCCAGCAAGGCTCCTAGCGGAGGGGGGGGGGAGCAGTTCTTC
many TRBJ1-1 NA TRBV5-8 CASSPLGDLNTEAFF TGTGCCAGCAGCCCCCTCGGGGACCTGAACACTGAAGCTTTCTTT
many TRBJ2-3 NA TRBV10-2 CASKPSDTDTQYF TGCGCCAGCAAGCCTAGCGACACAGATACGCAGTATTTT
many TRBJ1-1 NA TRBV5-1 CASSQDGGAFF TGCGCCAGCAGCCAGGATGGGGGAGCTTTCTTT
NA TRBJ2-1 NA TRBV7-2 CASSPTPGSSYNEQFF TGTGCCAGCAGCCCGACCCCGGGGAGCTCCTACAATGAGCAGTTCTTC
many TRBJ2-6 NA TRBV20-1 CSAIPVSGANVLTF TGCAGTGCTATTCCGGTCTCTGGGGCCAACGTCCTGACTTTC
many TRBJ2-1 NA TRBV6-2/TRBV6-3 CASSYSNLAKSYNEQFF TGTGCCAGCAGTTACTCCAATCTAGCGAAATCCTACAATGAGCAGTTCTTC
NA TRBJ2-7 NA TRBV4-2 CASSQDRGDPYEQYF TGTGCCAGCAGCCAAGACAGGGGGGACCCCTACGAGCAGTACTTC
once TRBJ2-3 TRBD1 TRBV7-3 CASSLGQGRADTQYF TGTGCCAGCAGCCTCGGACAGGGGCGGGCAGATACGCAGTATTTT
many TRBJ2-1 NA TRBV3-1 CASSQESGLGESYNEQFF TGTGCCAGCAGCCAAGAGAGCGGATTAGGTGAAAGCTACAATGAGCAGTTCTTC
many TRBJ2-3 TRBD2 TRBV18 CASSPWTSGGSTNTQYF TGTGCCAGCTCACCCTGGACTAGCGGGGGTAGCACAAATACGCAGTATTTT
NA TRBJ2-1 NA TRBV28 CASSTEPSYNEQFF TGTGCCAGTTCCACAGAGCCCTCCTACAATGAGCAGTTCTTC
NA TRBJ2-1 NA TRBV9 CASSVSAGAPEQFF TGTGCCAGCAGCGTCAGCGCAGGGGCCCCCGAACAGTTCTTC
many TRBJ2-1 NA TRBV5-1 CASSLDLEAHNEQFF TGCGCCAGCAGCTTGGATCTAGAAGCTCACAATGAGCAGTTCTTC
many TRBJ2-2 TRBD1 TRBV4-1 CASSQVWTGNTGELFF TGCGCCAGCAGCCAAGTTTGGACAGGGAACACCGGGGAGCTGTTTTTT
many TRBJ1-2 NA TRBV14 CASSQGLNYGYTF TGTGCCAGCAGCCAAGGATTGAACTATGGCTACACCTTC
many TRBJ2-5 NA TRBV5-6 CASSLPGIWETQYF TGTGCCAGCAGCTTGCCAGGGATATGGGAGACCCAGTACTTC
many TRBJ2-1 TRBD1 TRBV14 CASSQTGGPYNEQFF TGTGCCAGCAGCCAAACAGGGGGCCCGTACAATGAGCAGTTCTTC
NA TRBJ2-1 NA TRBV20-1 CSARADRSESSYNEQFF TGCAGTGCTAGAGCCGACCGTAGTGAGAGCTCCTACAATGAGCAGTTCTTC
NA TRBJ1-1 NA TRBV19 CASSVEMNTEAFF TGTGCCAGTAGTGTGGAGATGAACACTGAAGCTTTCTTT
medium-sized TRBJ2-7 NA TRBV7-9 CASSSGRAYEQYF TGTGCCAGCAGCTCCGGCAGAGCCTACGAGCAGTACTTC
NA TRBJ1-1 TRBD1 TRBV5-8 CASSLGAGGNTEAFF TGTGCCAGCAGCTTGGGGGCAGGGGGGAACACTGAAGCTTTCTTT
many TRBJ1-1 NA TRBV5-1 CASSLSHRDQAFF TGCGCCAGCAGCCTGAGCCACCGGGACCAAGCTTTCTTT
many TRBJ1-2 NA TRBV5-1 CASSLNVGTQYGYTF TGCGCCAGCAGCTTGAACGTCGGGACGCAGTATGGCTACACCTTC
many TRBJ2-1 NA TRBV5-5 CASSRRTEGGEQFF TGTGCCAGCAGCCGCCGGACCGAGGGGGGTGAGCAGTTCTTC
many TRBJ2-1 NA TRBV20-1 CSARVRGGASYNEQFF TGCAGTGCTAGAGTGCGCGGCGGGGCGTCCTACAATGAGCAGTTCTTC
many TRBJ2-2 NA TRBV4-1 CASSRNTGELFF TGCGCCAGCAGCCGGAACACCGGGGAGCTGTTTTTT
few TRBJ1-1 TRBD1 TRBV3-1 CASSRQILRDRDTEAFF TGTGCCAGCAGCCGTCAGATTCTCCGGGACAGGGACACTGAAGCTTTCTTT
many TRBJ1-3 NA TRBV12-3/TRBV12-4 CASRRADSGNTIYF TGTGCCAGCAGAAGGGCAGACTCTGGAAACACCATATATTTT
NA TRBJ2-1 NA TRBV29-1 CSVALRTYNEQFF TGCAGCGTTGCCCTCAGAACCTACAATGAGCAGTTCTTC
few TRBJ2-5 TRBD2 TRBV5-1 CASSLATAGPKETQYF TGCGCCAGCAGCTTGGCCACAGCGGGACCGAAAGAGACCCAGTACTTC
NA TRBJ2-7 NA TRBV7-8 CASSFGGLEQYF TGTGCCAGCAGCTTTGGGGGTCTCGAGCAGTACTTC
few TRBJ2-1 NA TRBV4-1 CASSERDPSYNEQFF TGCGCCAGCAGTGAAAGGGACCCCTCCTACAATGAGCAGTTCTTC
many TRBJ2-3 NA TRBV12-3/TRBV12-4 CASSFGGADTQYF TGTGCCAGCAGTTTTGGGGGCGCAGATACGCAGTATTTT
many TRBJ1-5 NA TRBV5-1 CASSRARDIRSGNQPQHF TGCGCCAGCAGCCGGGCCCGGGACATAAGGTCGGGCAATCAGCCCCAGCATTTT